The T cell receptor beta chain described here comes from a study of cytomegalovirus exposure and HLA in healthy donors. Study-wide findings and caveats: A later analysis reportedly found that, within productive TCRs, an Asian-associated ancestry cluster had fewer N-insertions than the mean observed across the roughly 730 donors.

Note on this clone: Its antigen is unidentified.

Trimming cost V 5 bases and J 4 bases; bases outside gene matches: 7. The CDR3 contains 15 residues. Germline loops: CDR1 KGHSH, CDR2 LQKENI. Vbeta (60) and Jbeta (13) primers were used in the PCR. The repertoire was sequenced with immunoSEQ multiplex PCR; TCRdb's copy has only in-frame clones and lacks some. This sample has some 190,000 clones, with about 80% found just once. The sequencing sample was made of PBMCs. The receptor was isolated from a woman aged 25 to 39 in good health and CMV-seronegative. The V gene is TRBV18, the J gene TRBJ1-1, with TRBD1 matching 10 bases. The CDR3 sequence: CASSATWTGGTEAFF. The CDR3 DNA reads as TGTGCCAGCTCAGCGACGTGGACAGGGGGCACTGAAGCTTTCTTT.